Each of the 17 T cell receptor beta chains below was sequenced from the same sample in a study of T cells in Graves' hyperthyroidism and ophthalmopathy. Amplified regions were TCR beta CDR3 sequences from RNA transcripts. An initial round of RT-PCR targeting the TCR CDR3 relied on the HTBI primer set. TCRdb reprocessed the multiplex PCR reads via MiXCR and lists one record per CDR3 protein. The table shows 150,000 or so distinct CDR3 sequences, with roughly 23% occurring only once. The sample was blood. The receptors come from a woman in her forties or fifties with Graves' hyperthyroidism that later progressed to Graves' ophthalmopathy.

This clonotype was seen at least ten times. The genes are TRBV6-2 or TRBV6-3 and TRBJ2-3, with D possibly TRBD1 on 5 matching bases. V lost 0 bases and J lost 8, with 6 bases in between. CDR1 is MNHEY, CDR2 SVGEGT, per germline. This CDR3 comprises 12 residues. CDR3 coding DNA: TGTGCCAGCAGTTACTCAGGGGCTACGCAGTATTTT. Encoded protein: CASSYSGATQYF.

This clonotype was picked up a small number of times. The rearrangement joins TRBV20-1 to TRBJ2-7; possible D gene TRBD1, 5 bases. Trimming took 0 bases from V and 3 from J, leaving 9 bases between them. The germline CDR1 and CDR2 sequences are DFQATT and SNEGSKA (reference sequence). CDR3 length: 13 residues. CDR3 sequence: CSARDATGYEQYF. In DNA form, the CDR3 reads TGCAGTGCTAGAGACGCTACAGGCTACGAGCAGTACTTC.

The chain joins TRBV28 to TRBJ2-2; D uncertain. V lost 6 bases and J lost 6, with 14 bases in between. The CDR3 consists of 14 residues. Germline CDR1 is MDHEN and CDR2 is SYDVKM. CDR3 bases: TGTGCCAGCAGGAGACCGGGCGTCGCCGGGGAGCTGTTTTTT. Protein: CASRRPGVAGELFF.

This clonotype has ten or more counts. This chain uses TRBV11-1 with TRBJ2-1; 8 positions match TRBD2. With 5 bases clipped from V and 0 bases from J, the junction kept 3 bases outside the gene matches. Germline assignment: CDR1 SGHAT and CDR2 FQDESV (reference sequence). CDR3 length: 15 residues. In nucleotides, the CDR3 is TGTGCCAGCAGCCTAAGCGGGAGCTCCTACAATGAGCAGTTCTTC. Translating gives CASSLSGSSYNEQFF.

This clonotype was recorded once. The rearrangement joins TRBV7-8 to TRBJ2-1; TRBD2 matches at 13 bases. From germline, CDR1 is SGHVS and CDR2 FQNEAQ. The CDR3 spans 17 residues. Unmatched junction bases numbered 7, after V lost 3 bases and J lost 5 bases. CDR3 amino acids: CASSFWGLAGFNNEQFF. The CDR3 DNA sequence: TGTGCCAGCAGCTTTTGGGGACTAGCGGGATTCAACAATGAGCAGTTCTTC.

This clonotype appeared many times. The CDR3 here is CASSLFRTYGLTEQYF. The CDR3 bases are TGTGCCAGCAGTTTATTTCGGACGTATGGCCTTACAGAGCAGTACTTC. This rearrangement joins TRBV28 to TRBJ2-7; D is undetermined. The CDR3 contains 16 residues. Trimming removed 1 base from V and 7 bases from J, with 20 bases in between. The germline V gene encodes CDR1 MDHEN and CDR2 SYDVKM.

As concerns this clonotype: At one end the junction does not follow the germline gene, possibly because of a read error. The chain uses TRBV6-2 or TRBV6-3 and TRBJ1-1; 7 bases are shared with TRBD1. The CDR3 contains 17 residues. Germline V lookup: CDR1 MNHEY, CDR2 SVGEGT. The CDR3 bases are TGTGCCAGCGTCCATCAAACTACAGGGGCCACGAACACCGAAGCTTTCTTT. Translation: CASVHQTTGATNTEAFF.

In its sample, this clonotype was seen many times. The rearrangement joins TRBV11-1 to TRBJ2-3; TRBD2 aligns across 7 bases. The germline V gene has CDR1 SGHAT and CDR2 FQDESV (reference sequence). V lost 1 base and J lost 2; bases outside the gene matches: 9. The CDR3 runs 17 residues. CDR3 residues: CASSLDPPGGYTDTQYF. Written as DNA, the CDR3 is TGTGCCAGCAGCTTAGACCCACCGGGAGGATACACAGATACGCAGTATTTT.

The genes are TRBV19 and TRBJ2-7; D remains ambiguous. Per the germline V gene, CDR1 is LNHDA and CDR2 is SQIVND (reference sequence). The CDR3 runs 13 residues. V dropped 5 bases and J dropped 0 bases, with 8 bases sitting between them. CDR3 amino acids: CASSGVLSYEQYF. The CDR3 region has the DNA TGTGCCAGTAGTGGGGTTCTCTCCTACGAGCAGTACTTC. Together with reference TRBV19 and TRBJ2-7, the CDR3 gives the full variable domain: DGGITQSPKYLFRKEGQNVTLSCEQNLNHDAMYWYRQDPGQGLRLIYYSQIVNDFQKGDIAEGYSVSREKKESFPLTVTSAQKNPTAFYLCASSGVLSYEQYFGPGTRLTVT.

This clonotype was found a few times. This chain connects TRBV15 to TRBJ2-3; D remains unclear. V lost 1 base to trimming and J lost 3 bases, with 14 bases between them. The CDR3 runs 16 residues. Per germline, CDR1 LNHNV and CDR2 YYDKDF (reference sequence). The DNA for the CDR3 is TGTGCCACCAGCAGAGTCCTGGTGTTTGGAACAGATACGCAGTATTTT. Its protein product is CATSRVLVFGTDTQYF.

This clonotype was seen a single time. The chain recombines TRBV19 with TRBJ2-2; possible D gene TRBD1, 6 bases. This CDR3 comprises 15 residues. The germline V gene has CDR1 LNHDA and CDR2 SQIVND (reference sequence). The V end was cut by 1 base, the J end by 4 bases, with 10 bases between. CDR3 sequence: CASSIGSGVTGELFF. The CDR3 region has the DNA TGTGCCAGTAGTATAGGTTCAGGGGTCACCGGGGAGCTGTTTTTT.

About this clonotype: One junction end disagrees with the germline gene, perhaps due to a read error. This CDR3 reads CASSTHPGTLNEKLFF. The DNA for the CDR3 is TGTGCCAGCAGTACACATCCCGGGACACTGAATGAAAAGCTGTTTTTT. The chain carries TRBV28 and TRBJ1-4, with a possible D match to TRBD1 (6 bases). Germline V gene data show CDR1 as MDHEN and CDR2 as SYDVKM. The CDR3 is 16 residues long.

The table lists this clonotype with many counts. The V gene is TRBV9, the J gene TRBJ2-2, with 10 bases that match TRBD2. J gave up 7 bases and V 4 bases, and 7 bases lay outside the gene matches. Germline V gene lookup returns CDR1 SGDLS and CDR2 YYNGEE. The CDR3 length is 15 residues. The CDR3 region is CASSKSGRENGELFF. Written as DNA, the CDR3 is TGTGCCAGCAGCAAGAGCGGGAGGGAAAACGGGGAGCTGTTTTTT.

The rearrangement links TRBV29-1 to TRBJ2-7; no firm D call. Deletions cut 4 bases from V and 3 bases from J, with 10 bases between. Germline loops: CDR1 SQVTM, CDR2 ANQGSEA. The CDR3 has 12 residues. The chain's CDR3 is CSVARPNYEQYF. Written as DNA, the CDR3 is TGCAGCGTTGCGCGGCCAAACTACGAGCAGTACTTC.

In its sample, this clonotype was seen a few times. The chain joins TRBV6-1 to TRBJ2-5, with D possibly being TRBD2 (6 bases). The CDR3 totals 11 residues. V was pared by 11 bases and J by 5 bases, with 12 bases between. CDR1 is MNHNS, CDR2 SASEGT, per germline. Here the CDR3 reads CALGGWETQYF. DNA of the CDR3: TGTGCCCTGGGGGGTTGGGAGACCCAGTACTTC.

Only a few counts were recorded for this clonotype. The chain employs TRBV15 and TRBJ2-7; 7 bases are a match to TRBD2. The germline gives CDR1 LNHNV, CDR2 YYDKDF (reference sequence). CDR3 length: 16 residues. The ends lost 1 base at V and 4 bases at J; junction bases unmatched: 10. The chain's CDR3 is CATSRGLQAGKYEQYF. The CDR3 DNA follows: TGTGCCACCAGCAGAGGTTTACAAGCGGGAAAGTACGAGCAGTACTTC.

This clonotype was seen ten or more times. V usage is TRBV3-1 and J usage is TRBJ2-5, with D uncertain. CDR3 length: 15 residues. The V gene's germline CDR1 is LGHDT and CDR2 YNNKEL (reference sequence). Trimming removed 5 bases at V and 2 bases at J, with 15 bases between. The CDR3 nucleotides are TGTGCCAGCAGCTCCTGGGCGGAAGGGCAAGAGACCCAGTACTTC. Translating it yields CASSSWAEGQETQYF.